Presented here are 29 T cell receptor beta chains from one specimen sequenced in a study. TCRdb re-called the 5' RACE reads through MiXCR, storing one row per CDR3 protein. The sample lists some 62,000 distinct CDR3 sequences; just under 30% were seen once. Sequences were obtained from tumor-infiltrating naive CD4+ T cells sorted from the breast tumor. Subset in this sample: naive CD4+ T cells, CD4+CD45RA+CD25-. Receptors were obtained from a female donor with breast cancer.

This clonotype was seen more than once but under ten times. CDR3 DNA: TGTGCCAGCAGTTCCCCCCGGACGTCGACAGCCTACGAGCAGTACTTC. Protein sequence: CASSSPRTSTAYEQYF. V and J are TRBV28 and TRBJ2-7; D is perhaps TRBD1 (5 bases). The CDR3 sequence is 16 residues long. The ends were cut back, 4 bases at V and 2 bases at J, with 18 bases in the middle. Germline-derived CDR1 and CDR2 are MDHEN and SYDVKM.

The chain employs TRBV6-5 and TRBJ1-1; no clear D. CDR1 and CDR2 (germline): MNHEY, SVGAGI. V was clipped by 3 bases and J by 4 bases, with 18 bases between them. This CDR3 is 16 amino acids long. CDR3 protein: CASSYRSVGRFTEAFF. Here the CDR3 DNA reads TGTGCCAGCAGTTATCGGAGTGTCGGACGCTTCACTGAAGCTTTCTTT.

The chain joins TRBV21-1 to TRBJ1-5; the table's D call, TRBD1, was not checked against the DNA. TRBV21-1 counts as a pseudogene. This CDR3 region has 13 residues. This CDR3 reads CASSGQGNQPQHF. The DNA for the CDR3 is TGTGCCAGCAGCGGACAGGGTAATCAGCCCCAGCATTTT.

The rearrangement uses TRBV4-3 and TRBJ2-7, with D perhaps matching TRBD1 (6 bases). V dropped 3 bases and J dropped 2 bases, with 11 bases sitting between them. CDR1 is LGHNA and CDR2 is YSLEER in the germline V gene. The CDR3 extends over 14 amino acids. DNA for the CDR3: TGCGCCAGCAGCCATGAGCGACAGGCCTACGAGCAGTACTTC. Amino acids: CASSHERQAYEQYF.

The V call is TRBV20-1, the J call TRBJ1-5; tentatively, D is TRBD1 (5 bases). This CDR3 contains 15 residues. From germline, CDR1 is DFQATT and CDR2 SNEGSKA (reference sequence). V lost 5 bases and J 6 bases, leaving 20 bases between the germline ends. CDR3 nucleotide sequence: TGCAGTGCTCTGACCGGGACCAGTCGGATTCAGCCCCAGCATTTT. Translated: CSALTGTSRIQPQHF.

The V and J genes are TRBV10-1 and TRBJ2-5, with D tentatively TRBD2 (6 bases). This CDR3 has 13 residues. Between the trimmed V and J ends, which lost 5 bases and 5 bases, there was a span of 12 bases. Germline values: CDR1 WNHNN, CDR2 SYGVQD (reference sequence). The CDR3 nucleotides are TGCGCCAGCAGTAGAGCGGCGGGGGAGACCCAGTACTTC. It codes for CASSRAAGETQYF.

J is TRBJ2-7 and V is TRBV5-1; D remains ambiguous. With 3 bases removed from V and 1 base from J, the gap between germline ends came to 14 bases. This CDR3 region has 15 residues. From germline, CDR1 is SGHRS and CDR2 YFSETQ. The CDR3 DNA reads TGCGCCAGCAGCTCGGATCCAGCGAGGTCCTACGAGCAGTACTTC. Its translation is CASSSDPARSYEQYF.

This chain links TRBV4-1 with TRBJ1-5; tentative D call: TRBD1 (6 bases). Germline V lookup: CDR1 MGHRA, CDR2 YSYEKL. This CDR3 has 14 amino acids. V was shortened by 3 bases and J by 3 bases, with 9 bases between the two germline ends. The CDR3 loop is CASSQYRDNQPQHF. The CDR3 nucleotides read TGCGCCAGCAGCCAGTACAGGGACAATCAGCCCCAGCATTTT.

The chain couples TRBV6-6 to TRBJ2-7; D not certain. The germline CDR1 and CDR2 sequences are MNHNY and SVGAGI (reference sequence). The CDR3 runs 11 residues. V lost 0 bases to trimming and J lost 6 bases, with 3 bases between them. The CDR3 region is CASSYSGEQYF. CDR3 DNA sequence: TGTGCCAGCAGTTACTCGGGCGAGCAGTACTTC.

This clonotype was detected a few times. In nucleotides, the CDR3 is TGTGCCACCAGTGGCGAAACAGGGTATCAAGAGACCCAGTACTTC. It specifies CATSGETGYQETQYF. The chain couples TRBV24-1 to TRBJ2-5, with a tentative D call TRBD1 (6 bases). The V gene lost 5 bases and the J gene lost 2 bases, with 14 bases spanning the gap. The CDR3 has 15 amino acids. Germline assignment: CDR1 KGHDR and CDR2 SFDVKD.

This clonotype has more than one count but fewer than ten. V gene TRBV27 combines with J gene TRBJ1-5; 9 positions agree with TRBD1. This CDR3 has 13 residues. Losses at the gene ends were 6 bases for V and 5 bases for J; bases not matched to a gene: 2. Germline V gene data show CDR1 as MNHEY and CDR2 as SMNVEV (reference sequence). The CDR3 region is CASRGTGYQPQHF. DNA for the CDR3: TGTGCCAGCAGGGGGACAGGGTATCAGCCCCAGCATTTT.

V gene TRBV28 combines with J gene TRBJ2-5; 10 positions agree with TRBD1. The CDR3 totals 14 residues. CDR1 and CDR2 from the germline V gene are MDHEN and SYDVKM. Here the CDR3 reads CASNDRGREETQYF. The CDR3 DNA follows: TGTGCTTCAAACGACAGGGGGCGAGAAGAGACCCAGTACTTC.

The rearrangement joins TRBV29-1 to TRBJ2-5; no definite D call. The CDR3 has 12 amino acids. The germline V gene encodes CDR1 SQVTM and CDR2 ANQGSEA. V dropped 3 bases and J dropped 2 bases, with 7 bases sitting between them. The CDR3 DNA reads as TGCAGCGTTGAGGACCAACAAGAGACCCAGTACTTC. It translates to CSVEDQQETQYF.

The rearrangement links TRBV10-3 to TRBJ2-1; D gene ambiguous. The V gene's germline CDR1 is ENHRY and CDR2 SYGVKD. This CDR3 has 13 residues. The ends were cut back, 7 bases at V and 5 bases at J, with 12 bases in the middle. The CDR3 region has the DNA TGTGCCATCACCCCCAATGAGGACAATGAGCAGTTCTTC. This sequence encodes CAITPNEDNEQFF.

This clonotype has just a few counts. V and J are TRBV25-1 and TRBJ1-6, with no clear D. The germline CDR1 and CDR2 sequences are MGHDK and SYGVNS. The CDR3 sequence is 13 residues long. V lost 4 bases, J lost 7 bases, and 8 bases lay in between. CDR3 sequence (DNA): TGTGCCAGCAGTGTAGCAGTAAATTCACCCCTCCACTTT. Residues: CASSVAVNSPLHF.

This clonotype was seen repeatedly, ten times or more. The chain recombines TRBV7-2 with TRBJ2-3; D may be TRBD2 (5 bases). The germline V gene encodes CDR1 SGHTA and CDR2 FQGNSA. Trimming stripped 1 base from V and 0 bases from J, with 11 bases between. The CDR3 length is 16 residues. Written as DNA, the CDR3 is TGTGCCAGCAGCTTAGTAACGGGAACTAGCACAGATACGCAGTATTTT. This gives the protein CASSLVTGTSTDTQYF.

This clonotype was seen ten or more times. The rearrangement joins TRBV10-3 to TRBJ2-4, with 9 bases aligning to TRBD1. Trimming cost V 2 bases and J 3 bases; bases outside gene matches: 8. This CDR3 is built from 17 residues. In germline, CDR1 is ENHRY, CDR2 SYGVKD. The CDR3 is CAISELQGAEGKNIQYF. The CDR3, as DNA: TGTGCCATCAGTGAGCTACAGGGGGCTGAGGGCAAAAACATTCAGTACTTC.

This clonotype appeared a few times. The rearrangement uses TRBV27 and TRBJ1-2, with D possibly being TRBD1 (5 bases). The CDR3 sequence is 13 residues long. The germline CDR1 and CDR2 sequences are MNHEY and SMNVEV (reference sequence). The germline V and J ends were trimmed by 4 bases and 5 bases, with 11 bases remaining between them. The CDR3 loop reads CASSWAREYGYTF. The CDR3, as DNA: TGTGCCAGCAGTTGGGCCAGGGAGTATGGCTACACCTTC.

The V gene is TRBV18, the J gene TRBJ1-5; TRBD1 agrees at 7 bases. The germline V gene has CDR1 KGHSH and CDR2 LQKENI. Trimming removed 3 bases from V and 4 bases from J; junction bases left unmatched: 6. The CDR3 loop spans 15 amino acids. The CDR3 sequence: CASSPTGTVNQPQHF. Here the CDR3 DNA reads TGTGCCAGCTCACCGACCGGGACAGTTAATCAGCCCCAGCATTTT.

The sample holds many counts of this clonotype. The V gene is TRBV7-2, the J gene TRBJ2-1; D is ambiguous. Germline CDR1 reads SGHTA; CDR2 reads FQGNSA. This CDR3 comprises 14 residues. V was shortened by 1 base and J by 9 bases, with 13 bases between the two germline ends. The CDR3, as DNA: TGTGCCAGCAGCTTAGAGGTTAGTAGTGCTGAGCAGTTCTTC. Residues: CASSLEVSSAEQFF. Drawing the rest from reference TRBV7-2 and TRBJ2-1, the complete variable domain is GAGVSQSPSNKVTEKGKDVELRCDPISGHTALYWYRQSLGQGLEFLIYFQGNSAPDKSGLPSDRFSAERTGGSVSTLTIQRTQQEDSAVYLCASSLEVSSAEQFFGPGTRLTVL.

This clonotype was seen a single time. J is TRBJ2-2 and V is TRBV9; unclear D gene. This CDR3 spans 12 amino acids. V was trimmed by 4 bases and J by 6 bases, leaving 7 bases between them. Per germline, CDR1 SGDLS and CDR2 YYNGEE. Here the CDR3 DNA reads TGTGCCAGCAGCTCTCAGTCCGGGGAGCTGTTTTTT. It translates to CASSSQSGELFF.

This chain uses TRBV5-1 with TRBJ2-7; TRBD1 might be the D (6 bases). The CDR3 is 13 residues long. V was pared by 4 bases and J by 5 bases, with 13 bases between. CDR1 is SGHRS, CDR2 YFSETQ, per germline. The CDR3 nucleotides are TGCGCCAGCAGCCCAGCGGCAGGGGACGAGCAGTACTTC. This sequence encodes CASSPAAGDEQYF.

This clonotype was recorded a few times. This chain uses TRBV6-2 or TRBV6-3 with TRBJ2-4; no clear D. Trimming left V 6 bases short and J 8 bases short, with 11 bases between. This CDR3 is 12 amino acids long. CDR1 and CDR2 (germline): MNHEY, SVGEGT. In DNA, the CDR3 is TGTGCCAGCAGGGTCCCGTCTGACATTCAGTACTTC. Translating gives CASRVPSDIQYF.

The V gene is TRBV20-1, the J gene TRBJ2-1; TRBD2 matches at 8 bases. The CDR3 contains 15 residues. The germline V gene encodes CDR1 DFQATT and CDR2 SNEGSKA (reference sequence). With V trimmed by 3 bases and J by 1 base, 5 bases remained unmatched. The CDR3 reads CSARISGKSYNEQFF. For the CDR3, the DNA is TGCAGTGCTAGGATTAGCGGGAAATCCTACAATGAGCAGTTCTTC.

The chain links TRBV6-5 to TRBJ2-5, with 10 bases identical to TRBD2. Unmatched junction bases numbered 16, after V lost 4 bases and J lost 2 bases. Germline assignment: CDR1 MNHEY and CDR2 SVGAGI. This CDR3 comprises 19 residues. As DNA, the CDR3 is TGTGCCAGCAGTTCCCCTAACTTTCATAGCGGGGGGCCACAAGAGACCCAGTACTTC. Translation gives CASSSPNFHSGGPQETQYF.

The chain carries TRBV6-1 and TRBJ1-2; TRBD1 is a possible D gene (5 bases). The CDR3 is 13 residues long. Germline-derived CDR1 and CDR2 are MNHNS and SASEGT. Trimming shortened V by 2 bases and J by 8 bases, and 12 bases separated the two germline ends. The DNA of the CDR3 is TGTGCCAGCAGTGAACTAAGGGGCCGCGGCTACACCTTC. It yields the protein CASSELRGRGYTF.

This clonotype was seen a handful of times. The CDR3 protein is CASIFATHEQYF. The CDR3, as DNA: TGTGCCAGCATATTCGCCACCCACGAGCAGTACTTC. The rearrangement uses TRBV2 and TRBJ2-7; D remains unclear. This CDR3 is built from 12 residues. Germline lookup yields CDR1 SNHLY and CDR2 FYNNEI. V lost 7 bases to trimming and J lost 5 bases, with 12 bases between them.

The CDR3 bases are TGTGCCAGCAGCTTAGCGGGAGCGGGCGGAGAGACCCAGTACTTC. Translated, it gives CASSLAGAGGETQYF. The chain links TRBV5-4 to TRBJ2-5, with TRBD2 identical over 8 bases. This CDR3 region has 15 residues. J lost 4 bases, V lost 2 bases, and 7 bases had no gene match. Germline V CDR1 and CDR2: SGHNT, YYREEE (reference sequence). The full variable domain, in which reference TRBV5-4 and TRBJ2-5 provide the parts outside the CDR3, is ETGVTQSPTHLIKTRGQQVTLRCSSQSGHNTVSWYQQALGQGPQFIFQYYREEENGRGNFPPRFSGLQFPNYSSELNVNALELDDSALYLCASSLAGAGGETQYFGPGTRLLVL.

The chain links TRBV7-3 to TRBJ2-1; TRBD2 matches at 10 bases. Germline assignment: CDR1 SGHTA and CDR2 FQGTGA. CDR3 size: 13 residues. V gave up 8 bases and J gave up 9 bases; unmatched junction bases: 7. The CDR3 DNA is TGTGCCAGCGGGCTAGCGGGAGAGGGTGAGCAGTTCTTC. Residues: CASGLAGEGEQFF.